The rows below give T cell receptor beta chains drawn from one sample of a study of beta chain features in type 1 diabetes. The protocol was immunoSEQ multiplex PCR, while the TCRdb copy is restricted to in-frame clones and leaves out a portion. The data contain some 360,000 clones, around 10% of them singletons. Sequenced material: central memory CD4+ T cells from blood. These receptors originate from a man younger than 40 with type 1 diabetes. The CDR3 runs from the conserved cysteine through the conserved F or W. The D gene is left open where the match is weak. Clone sizes are given selectively: once, few, many, or a class where the clone is expanded.

J | size | D | V | DNA | CDR3
TRBJ2-1 | few | TRBD2 | TRBV4-2 | TGTGCCAGCAGCCAAGATCTGGGTGTGGCGGGAGGAGCTTACAATGAGCAGTTCTTC | CASSQDLGVAGGAYNEQFF
TRBJ2-6 | - | TRBD1 | TRBV28 | TGTGCCAGCAGTTCGACAGGGGGCCCCTCTGGGGCCAACGTCCTGACTTTC | CASSSTGGPSGANVLTF
TRBJ2-4 | many | - | TRBV18 | TGTGCCAGCTCACCATCGTCGGTCGCCAAAAACATTCAGTACTTC | CASSPSSVAKNIQYF
TRBJ2-1 | few | TRBD2 | TRBV7-2 | TGTGCCAGCAGCCAAACGGGGGGGAATGAGCAGTTCTTC | CASSQTGGNEQFF
TRBJ2-1 | few | TRBD2 | TRBV5-4 | TGTGCCAGCAGCTCCTGGACTAGCCTTTCCTACAATGAGCAGTTCTTC | CASSSWTSLSYNEQFF
TRBJ2-5 | few | - | TRBV19 | TGTGCCAGTAGCCTCGGGCTGCAAGAGACCCAGTACTTC | CASSLGLQETQYF
TRBJ2-7 | few | - | TRBV2 | TGTGCCAGCACTGGACAGTTAACCTACGAGCAGTACTTC | CASTGQLTYEQYF
TRBJ2-2 | - | TRBD1 | TRBV7-2 | TGTGCCAGCAGCCCAAGGACAGGAGCCGACCGCGAGCTGTTTTTT | CASSPRTGADRELFF
TRBJ2-1 | few | - | TRBV7-9 | TGTGCCAGCAGCTTAGGGGGGCCTAATGAGCAGTTCTTC | CASSLGGPNEQFF
TRBJ2-7 | few | - | TRBV5-4 | TGTGCCAGCAGCTTGGGGCAGGGACTGTCCTACGAGCAGTACTTC | CASSLGQGLSYEQYF
TRBJ2-1 | - | - | TRBV6-1 | TGTGCCAGCAGTAAAAATTCCCGTTCCGAGTTCTTC | CASSKNSRSEFF
TRBJ2-5 | - | - | TRBV19 | TGTGCCAGTAGGAGAGGATTACAAGAGACCCAGTACTTC | CASRRGLQETQYF
TRBJ2-6 | few | - | TRBV6-6 | TGTGCCAGCAGGACCTCCGACGGGGCCAACGTCCTGACTTTC | CASRTSDGANVLTF
TRBJ2-7 | - | - | TRBV5-5 | TGTGCCAGCAGCCCTGTAAACTACGAGCAGTACTTC | CASSPVNYEQYF
TRBJ1-2 | few | - | TRBV18 | TGTGCCAGCTCACCACCAGGGCGATATGGCTACACCTTC | CASSPPGRYGYTF
TRBJ2-7 | - | - | TRBV27 | TGTGCCAGCAGTTTAAGAGGGGGGTCCTACGAGCAGTACTTC | CASSLRGGSYEQYF
TRBJ2-3 | - | TRBD1 | TRBV6-4 | TGTGCCAGCAGTGTCGGACAGGGGGTCGGGGATACGCAGTATTTT | CASSVGQGVGDTQYF
TRBJ1-1 | few | - | TRBV13 | TGTGCCAGCAGCTTTGCAGGGGACACTGAAGCTTTCTTT | CASSFAGDTEAFF
TRBJ1-5 | many | TRBD1 | TRBV5-4 | TGTGCCAGCAGCTTGGGGGGAGGACAGGGGCGGAATCAGCCCCAGCATTTT | CASSLGGGQGRNQPQHF
TRBJ2-7 | - | TRBD2 | TRBV29-1 | TGCAGCGTTACTAGCGGGAGCGACGAGCAGTACTTC | CSVTSGSDEQYF